This T cell receptor (beta chain) was captured in a study of CD8+CD57+ T cells in acquired aplastic anemia. Patients who underwent sequencing had shown CD8+CD57+ cell expansion by flow cytometry. CDR3 size: 14 residues. Between the trimmed V and J ends, which lost 5 bases and 5 bases, there was a span of 13 bases. Germline CDR1 reads WSHSY; CDR2 reads SAAADI. For CDR3 and TCR beta VDJ profiling, genomic DNA was the template used. TCRdb re-derived calls from the reads in MiXCR, one entry per CDR3 protein. The table records over 150,000 distinct CDR3 sequences, roughly 50% of them present only once. The V call is TRBV10-2, the J call TRBJ1-5, with D perhaps TRBD1 (5 bases). The sequenced sample consisted of sorted CD4+, CD8+, or CD8+CD57+ T cells (not recorded which) from PBMCs. This sequence originates from a human donor with aplastic anemia. CDR3 residues: CASSKTGSDQPQHF. CDR3 bases: TGCGCCAGCAGTAAAACAGGATCCGATCAGCCCCAGCATTTT.